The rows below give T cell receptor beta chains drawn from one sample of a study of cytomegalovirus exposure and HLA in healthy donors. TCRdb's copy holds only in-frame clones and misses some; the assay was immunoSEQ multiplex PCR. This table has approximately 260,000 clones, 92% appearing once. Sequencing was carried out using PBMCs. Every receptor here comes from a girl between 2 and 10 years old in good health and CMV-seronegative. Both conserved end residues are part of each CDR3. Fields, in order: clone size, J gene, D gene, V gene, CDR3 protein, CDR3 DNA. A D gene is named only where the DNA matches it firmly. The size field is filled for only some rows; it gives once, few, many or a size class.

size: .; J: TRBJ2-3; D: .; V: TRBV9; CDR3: CASRPARADTQYF; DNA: TGTGCCAGCAGACCCGCCCGGGCAGATACGCAGTATTTT
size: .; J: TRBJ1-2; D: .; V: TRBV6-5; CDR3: CASSSGMGSPNGYTF; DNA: TGTGCCAGCAGTTCCGGGATGGGTTCCCCTAATGGCTACACCTTC
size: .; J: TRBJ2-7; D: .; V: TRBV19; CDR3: CASSMAPSDSYEQYF; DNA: TGTGCCAGTAGTATGGCCCCCTCAGATTCCTACGAGCAGTACTTC
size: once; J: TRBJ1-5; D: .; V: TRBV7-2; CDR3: CASSLVGDQPQHF; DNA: TGTGCCAGCAGCTTAGTAGGGGATCAGCCCCAGCATTTT
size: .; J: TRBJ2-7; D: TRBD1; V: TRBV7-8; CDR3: CASSPGQGTEQYF; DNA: TGTGCCAGCAGTCCCGGACAGGGCACCGAGCAGTACTTC
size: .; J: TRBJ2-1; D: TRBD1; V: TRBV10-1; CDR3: CASSDAGGSTEQFF; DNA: TGCGCCAGCAGTGACGCAGGGGGCTCGACTGAGCAGTTCTTC
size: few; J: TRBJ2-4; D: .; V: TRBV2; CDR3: CASSEPVRRGGYF; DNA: TGTGCCAGCAGTGAACCGGTGCGGCGAGGGGGGTACTTC
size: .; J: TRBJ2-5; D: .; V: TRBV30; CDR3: CALLGETQYF; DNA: TGTGCCCTACTAGGGGAGACCCAGTACTTC
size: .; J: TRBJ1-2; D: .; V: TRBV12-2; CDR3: CASRGGGYTF; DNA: TGTGCAAGTCGAGGGGGTGGCTACACCTTC
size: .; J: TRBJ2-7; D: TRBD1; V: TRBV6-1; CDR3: CASSFRDRDHEQYF; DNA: TGTGCCAGCAGCTTCCGGGACAGGGACCACGAGCAGTACTTC
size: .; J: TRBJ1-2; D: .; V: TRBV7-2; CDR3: CASSTGTYYGYTF; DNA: TGTGCCAGCAGCACCGGGACATACTATGGCTACACCTTC
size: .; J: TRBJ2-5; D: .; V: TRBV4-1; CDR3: CASSQGFQETQYF; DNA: TGCGCCAGCAGCCAAGGGTTTCAGGAGACCCAGTACTTC
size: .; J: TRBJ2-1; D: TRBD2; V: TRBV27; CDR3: CASSLASGRAGNEQFF; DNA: TGTGCCAGCAGTCTGGCTAGCGGGAGGGCCGGGAATGAGCAGTTCTTC
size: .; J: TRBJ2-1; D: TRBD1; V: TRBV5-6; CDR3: CASSLRGTGRSNEQFF; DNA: TGTGCCAGCAGCTTGCGTGGGACAGGGAGGTCTAATGAGCAGTTCTTC
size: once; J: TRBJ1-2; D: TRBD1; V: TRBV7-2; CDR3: CASRRDSTYGYTF; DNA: TGTGCCAGCAGGCGGGACAGCACCTATGGCTACACCTTC
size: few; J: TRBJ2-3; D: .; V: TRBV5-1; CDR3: CASRLTDTQYF; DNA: TGCGCCAGCAGATTAACAGATACGCAGTATTTT
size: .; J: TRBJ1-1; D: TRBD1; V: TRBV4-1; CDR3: CASSARQGLNTEAFF; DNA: TGCGCCAGCAGCGCACGACAGGGGTTGAACACTGAAGCTTTCTTT
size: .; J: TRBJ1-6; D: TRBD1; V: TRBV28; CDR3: CASSPPGQGVSPLHF; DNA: TGTGCCAGCAGTCCCCCCGGACAGGGGGTTTCACCCCTCCACTTT
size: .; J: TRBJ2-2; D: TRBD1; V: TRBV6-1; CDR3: CASSGGPGGFVGELFF; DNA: TGTGCCAGCAGTGGGGGGCCAGGGGGCTTCGTCGGGGAGCTGTTTTTT
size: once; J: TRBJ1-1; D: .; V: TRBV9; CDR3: CASSVDGKLAFF; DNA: TGTGCCAGCAGCGTAGACGGGAAGTTAGCTTTCTTT
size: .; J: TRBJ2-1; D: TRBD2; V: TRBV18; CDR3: CASSQTSGREYNEQFF; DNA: TGTGCCAGCTCACAGACTAGCGGACGGGAGTACAATGAGCAGTTCTTC
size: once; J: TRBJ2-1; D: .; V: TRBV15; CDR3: CATSRPSTRTSYNEQFF; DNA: TGTGCCACCAGCAGACCCTCTACTAGAACCTCCTACAATGAGCAGTTCTTC
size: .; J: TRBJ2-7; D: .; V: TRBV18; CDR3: CASSPPGQPYEQYF; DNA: TGTGCCAGCTCACCACCCGGACAACCTTACGAGCAGTACTTC
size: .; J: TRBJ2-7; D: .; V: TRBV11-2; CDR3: CASSLVGGGRYF; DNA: TGTGCCAGCAGCTTAGTCGGCGGAGGAAGGTACTTC
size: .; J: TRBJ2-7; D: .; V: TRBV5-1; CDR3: CASSLGRQAEGDEQYF; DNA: TGCGCCAGCAGCTTGGGACGGCAGGCCGAGGGGGACGAGCAGTACTTC
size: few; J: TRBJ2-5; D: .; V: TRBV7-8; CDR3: CASSFSIGQGVEETQYF; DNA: TGTGCCAGCAGCTTTAGTATAGGGCAGGGCGTCGAGGAGACCCAGTACTTC
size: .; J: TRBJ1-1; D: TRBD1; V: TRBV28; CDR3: CASSPPRGQGSKAFF; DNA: TGTGCCAGCAGTCCCCCGAGAGGACAGGGATCTAAAGCTTTCTTT
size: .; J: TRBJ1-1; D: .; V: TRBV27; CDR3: CASSYNGAEAFF; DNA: TGTGCCAGCAGTTATAACGGGGCTGAAGCTTTCTTT
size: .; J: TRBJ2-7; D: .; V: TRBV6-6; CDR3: CASSQGKDEQYF; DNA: TGTGCCAGCAGTCAGGGGAAGGACGAGCAGTACTTC
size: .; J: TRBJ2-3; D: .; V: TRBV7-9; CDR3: CASSLRQGTDTQYF; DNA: TGTGCCAGCAGCTTAAGACAGGGCACAGATACGCAGTATTTT
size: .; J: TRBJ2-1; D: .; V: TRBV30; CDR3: CAWSDGGAEQFF; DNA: TGTGCCTGGAGTGATGGCGGGGCAGAGCAGTTCTTC
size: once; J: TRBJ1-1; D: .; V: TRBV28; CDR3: CASSLGGNTEAFF; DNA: TGTGCCAGCAGTTTAGGCGGGAACACTGAAGCTTTCTTT
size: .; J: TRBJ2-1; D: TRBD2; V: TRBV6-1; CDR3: CASSEAQGLAGDNEQFF; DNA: TGTGCCAGCAGTGAAGCCCAGGGACTAGCGGGTGACAATGAGCAGTTCTTC